These T cell receptor beta chains were read from a single sample in a study of T cells in Graves' hyperthyroidism and ophthalmopathy. TCRdb analysed the multiplex PCR reads with MiXCR anew, one entry per CDR3 protein. This table holds approximately 430,000 distinct CDR3 sequences, 15% to 18% found once. The source material was blood. The source is a woman younger than 30 with Graves' hyperthyroidism. Each CDR3 is given without its conserved first and last residue.

J gene: TRBJ1-5; V gene: TRBV28; CDR3 protein: ASRGDPNQPQH
J gene: TRBJ2-5; V gene: TRBV11-1; CDR3 protein: ASSLRTAHQETQY
J gene: TRBJ2-1; V gene: TRBV27; CDR3 protein: ASSLFSGGATHNEQF
J gene: TRBJ2-2; V gene: TRBV7-2; CDR3 protein: ASSSRDPNTGELF
J gene: TRBJ2-4; V gene: TRBV13; CDR3 protein: ASSAQGVAKNIQY
J gene: TRBJ1-6; V gene: TRBV2; CDR3 protein: ASSPYPGTSLH
J gene: TRBJ2-2; V gene: TRBV2; CDR3 protein: ASSGTRSSNGELF
J gene: TRBJ1-5; V gene: TRBV27; CDR3 protein: ASSLRQGVQPQH
J gene: TRBJ2-7; V gene: TRBV6-5; CDR3 protein: ASSYGRGPYEQH
J gene: TRBJ2-1; V gene: TRBV6-1; CDR3 protein: ASSSGGSSEQF
J gene: TRBJ2-3; V gene: TRBV30; CDR3 protein: AWSVLSGESTDTQY
J gene: TRBJ2-7; V gene: TRBV28; CDR3 protein: ASRERGDGEQY
J gene: TRBJ2-1; V gene: TRBV12-3/TRBV12-4; CDR3 protein: ASSPAPGQGVGEQF
J gene: TRBJ1-4; V gene: TRBV20-1; CDR3 protein: SVRTGANEKLF
J gene: TRBJ1-6; V gene: TRBV20-1; CDR3 protein: SARPPSDNSPLH
J gene: TRBJ2-1; V gene: TRBV20-1; CDR3 protein: SARDRGSGGRDEQF
J gene: TRBJ2-3; V gene: TRBV5-8; CDR3 protein: ASSHGAGVTDTQY
J gene: TRBJ2-5; V gene: TRBV6-6; CDR3 protein: ASSYSTTGQETQY
J gene: TRBJ1-4; V gene: TRBV7-8; CDR3 protein: ASSLSETNEKLF
J gene: TRBJ1-5; V gene: TRBV6-1; CDR3 protein: ASRSTLQRPQH
J gene: TRBJ1-3; V gene: TRBV12-3/TRBV12-4; CDR3 protein: ASSFTGSPFSGNTIY
J gene: TRBJ2-7; V gene: TRBV18; CDR3 protein: ASSPSNAVSSYEQY
J gene: TRBJ2-2; V gene: TRBV9; CDR3 protein: ASSGSGELF
J gene: TRBJ2-5; V gene: TRBV7-2; CDR3 protein: ASSRPVGGAGETQY
J gene: TRBJ2-3; V gene: TRBV12-3/TRBV12-4; CDR3 protein: ASSLGSPVPDTQY
J gene: TRBJ2-2; V gene: TRBV7-8; CDR3 protein: ASSPPPRGGNTGELF
J gene: TRBJ2-5; V gene: TRBV11-2; CDR3 protein: ASSSPETQY
J gene: TRBJ2-1; V gene: TRBV5-1; CDR3 protein: ASGRTGGAHNEQF
J gene: TRBJ2-3; V gene: TRBV6-1; CDR3 protein: ASHWEARRIDTQY
J gene: TRBJ2-2; V gene: TRBV7-9; CDR3 protein: ASSLVSLGTGELF
J gene: TRBJ2-2; V gene: TRBV6-1; CDR3 protein: ASNISPGPSGTGELF
J gene: TRBJ2-2; V gene: TRBV19; CDR3 protein: ASSIEWRNTGELF
J gene: TRBJ1-3; V gene: TRBV12-5; CDR3 protein: ASGRGDRLDSGNTIY
J gene: TRBJ2-3; V gene: TRBV13; CDR3 protein: ASSPIRGGRRECDTQY